The entry below gives a single T cell receptor beta chain sequence along with its context. The target of this receptor is not known. Per-base qualities were not stored, and no clone one base away is much larger. The sample is drawn from a study of T cell changes during pregnancy in multiple sclerosis (dated by TCRdb to about 2019). In the study overall: In women with multiple sclerosis, the researchers looked at how the T cell repertoire shifted as pregnancy progressed.

Library method: the immunoSEQ multiplex PCR assay. TCRdb re-hosts the immuneACCESS table, in-frame sequences only. Its copies lack some clones; in the studies checked, an unresolved V gene accounts for under half of them, and the cause for the rest is not known. The sample table holds 55,000 to 75,000 clones, of which roughly 92% were seen once. The ten largest clones capture roughly 3% of the sample. This TCR was sampled from a female donor with multiple sclerosis, enrolled in a pregnancy study. The material was CD8+ T cells from peripheral blood mononuclear cells, obtained in the second trimester of pregnancy.

Here the CDR3 is given as CASSLGSSGSYEQYF. The bases are TGCGCCAGCAGCTTGGGTAGTAGCGGTTCCTACGAGCAGTACTTC. The V and J segments used are TRBV5-1 and TRBJ2-7, with a weak D call of TRBD2 (6 bases match). The cysteine opens and the phenylalanine closes a CDR3 of 15 amino acids. Only the CDR3 DNA stays, 45 bases, in frame from base 1. V and J are truncated by 0 bases and 1 base respectively, leaving an intervening sequence of 11 bases. CDR1 and CDR2 were assigned from the germline V gene as SGHRS and YFSETQ.